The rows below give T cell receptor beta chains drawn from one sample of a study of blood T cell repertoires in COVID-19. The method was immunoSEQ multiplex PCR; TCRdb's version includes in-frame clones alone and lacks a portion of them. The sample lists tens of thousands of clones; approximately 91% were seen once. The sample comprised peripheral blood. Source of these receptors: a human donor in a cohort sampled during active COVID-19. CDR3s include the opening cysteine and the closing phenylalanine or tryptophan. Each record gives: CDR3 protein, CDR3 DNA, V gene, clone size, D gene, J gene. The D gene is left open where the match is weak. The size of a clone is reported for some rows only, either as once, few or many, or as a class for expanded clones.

CASRVMATDTQYF,TGTGCCAGCAGAGTCATGGCCACAGATACGCAGTATTTT,TRBV2,-,-,TRBJ2-3
CASSQGGIMAGDTEAFF,TGTGCCAGCAGCCAAGGGGGCATCATGGCAGGGGACACTGAAGCTTTCTTT,TRBV3-1/TRBV3-2,-,-,TRBJ1-1
CAISAGTGTYGYTF,TGTGCCATCAGCGCCGGGACAGGGACCTATGGCTACACCTTC,TRBV10-3,once,TRBD1,TRBJ1-2
CASSLYGQSNEKLFF,TGTGCCAGCAGCTTGTACGGACAGTCTAATGAAAAACTGTTTTTT,TRBV5-4,-,-,TRBJ1-4
CASSFRGGGYGYTF,TGTGCCAGCAGTTTTAGGGGGGGCGGCTATGGCTACACCTTC,TRBV27,-,-,TRBJ1-2
CSVVGTSVTYEQYF,TGCAGCGTTGTTGGGACTAGCGTAACCTACGAGCAGTACTTC,TRBV29-1,-,TRBD2,TRBJ2-7
CASSPSVANEKLFF,TGTGCCAGCTCACCGAGTGTGGCTAATGAAAAACTGTTTTTT,TRBV18,-,-,TRBJ1-4
CASSGQNLSPLHF,TGTGCCAGCAGCGGTCAGAACCTTTCACCCCTCCACTTT,TRBV9,-,-,TRBJ1-6
CASSSGLAGGTLPNEQFF,TGTGCCAGCAGCTCGGGACTAGCGGGGGGAACCCTACCGAATGAGCAGTTCTTC,TRBV11-2,few,TRBD2,TRBJ2-1
CASSISGTNQPQHF,TGTGCCAGCAGTATATCCGGGACAAATCAGCCCCAGCATTTT,TRBV27,few,-,TRBJ1-5
CASSQGSGNTIYF,TGTGCCAGCTCACAGGGGTCTGGAAACACCATATATTTT,TRBV18,-,-,TRBJ1-3
CSVGSALGTYEQYF,TGCAGCGTTGGGTCCGCTCTTGGGACTTACGAGCAGTACTTC,TRBV29-1,-,-,TRBJ2-7
CASSQGLRATTNTGELFF,TGCGCCAGCAGCCAAGGGTTGAGGGCTACCACTAACACCGGGGAGCTGTTTTTT,TRBV4-1,-,-,TRBJ2-2
CASSLDRGGGPFSSYEQYF,TGTGCCAGCAGCTTAGATAGAGGAGGGGGCCCATTTAGCTCCTACGAGCAGTACTTC,TRBV11-2,-,-,TRBJ2-7
CASSQARTGATEAFF,TGCGCCAGCAGCCAAGCACGGACAGGGGCCACTGAAGCTTTCTTT,TRBV4-3,-,TRBD1,TRBJ1-1
CASSEARNTIYF,TGTGCCAGCAGTGAAGCGCGGAACACCATATATTTT,TRBV2,-,-,TRBJ1-3
CASSRGGADTEAFF,TGTGCCAGCAGTAGGGGGGGCGCGGACACTGAAGCTTTCTTT,TRBV6-2/TRBV6-3,-,-,TRBJ1-1
CASKSQGGYTF,TGTGCCAGCAAATCACAGGGCGGCTACACCTTC,TRBV6-5,-,-,TRBJ1-2
CASSLAQGGRTEAFF,TGTGCCAGCAGCTTAGCGCAGGGTGGAAGGACTGAAGCTTTCTTT,TRBV7-9,-,-,TRBJ1-1
CASSWRDRGGSYEQYF,TGTGCCAGCAGCTGGAGGGACAGGGGGGGCTCCTACGAGCAGTACTTC,TRBV5-4,few,TRBD1,TRBJ2-7
CASSRGQFGGSLSYEQYF,TGTGCCAGCAGCCGCGGCCAGTTCGGGGGGTCCCTCTCCTACGAGCAGTACTTC,TRBV3-1/TRBV3-2,-,TRBD2,TRBJ2-7
CASSLKQGNQPQHF,TGTGCCAGTAGTCTAAAACAGGGGAATCAGCCCCAGCATTTT,TRBV19,-,TRBD1,TRBJ1-5
CASSNGQAYEQYF,TGTGCCAGCAGTAACGGACAGGCGTACGAGCAGTACTTC,TRBV6-2/TRBV6-3,-,TRBD1,TRBJ2-7
CASSPGQGDNSPLHF,TGCGCCAGCAGCCCGGGACAGGGAGACAATTCACCCCTCCACTTT,TRBV4-3,few,TRBD1,TRBJ1-6
CASLGSDYQPQHF,TGTGCCAGTTTAGGGTCGGACTATCAGCCCCAGCATTTT,TRBV19,-,-,TRBJ1-5
CASSRQGNTIYF,TGTGCCAGCAGCCGACAGGGAAACACCATATATTTT,TRBV11-2,-,-,TRBJ1-3